This paragraph covers one T cell receptor (beta chain) sequence. What it binds is not known. Germline V gene lookup returns CDR1 MDHEN and CDR2 SYDVKM. Unmatched junction bases numbered 11, after V lost 2 bases and J lost 6 bases. This CDR3 has 16 amino acids. The sample belongs to a study of vaccination and CD4 T cells after COVID-19. Study overall: Participants got two doses of BNT162b2 or mRNA-1273 vaccine.

Cultured CD4+ T-cell DNA underwent Oncomine TCR Beta short-read sequencing. Genomic DNA was isolated from cultured CD4+ T cells. TCRdb fed the PCR reads into MiXCR, producing one record per CDR3 protein. The sample has thousands of distinct CDR3 sequences; 28% are singletons. Treatment denoted: roughly nine-day PBMC culture with coronavirus spike peptide pools or control peptides (ViraFEST assay). The collection of CD4+ T cells from the unexposed donor took place before the COVID-19 pandemic (2011-2018). ViraFEST used peptide pools to expand antigen-specific T cells, then sequenced TCRs. The receptor was isolated from a human donor in good health. The sequenced sample consisted of CD4+ T cells from blood, cultured in vitro. This chain links TRBV28 with TRBJ2-7; 9 bases are shared with TRBD1. CDR3 in DNA: TGTGCCAGCAGTTTACCTGGGGGACAGGGAAGTTCCGAGCAGTACTTC. Translated, it gives CASSLPGGQGSSEQYF.